This T cell receptor beta chain stems from a study of response to subunit inactivated influenza vaccine. The germline gives CDR1 MDHEN, CDR2 SYDVKM. Trimming cost V 4 bases and J 3 bases, with 16 bases left between them. The CDR3 runs 15 residues. This clonotype has only a few counts. Each CDR3 protein is one row after TCRdb ran MiXCR on the RT-PCR reads. The sample comprises 170,000 or so distinct CDR3 sequences, roughly 10% of which are singletons, and roughly a third rests with the top ten. The receptor's source is a man between 50 and 69 years old who received an inactivated influenza vaccine. This chain joins TRBV28 and TRBJ2-7; the D call may be TRBD1 or TRBD2 (6 bases each). The material was CD8+ T cells sorted from PBMCs, obtained less than 30 months after vaccination. The CDR3 is CASSYSRGGLYEQYF. In nucleotides, the CDR3 is TGTGCCAGCAGTTACTCGCGAGGGGGACTCTACGAGCAGTACTTC.